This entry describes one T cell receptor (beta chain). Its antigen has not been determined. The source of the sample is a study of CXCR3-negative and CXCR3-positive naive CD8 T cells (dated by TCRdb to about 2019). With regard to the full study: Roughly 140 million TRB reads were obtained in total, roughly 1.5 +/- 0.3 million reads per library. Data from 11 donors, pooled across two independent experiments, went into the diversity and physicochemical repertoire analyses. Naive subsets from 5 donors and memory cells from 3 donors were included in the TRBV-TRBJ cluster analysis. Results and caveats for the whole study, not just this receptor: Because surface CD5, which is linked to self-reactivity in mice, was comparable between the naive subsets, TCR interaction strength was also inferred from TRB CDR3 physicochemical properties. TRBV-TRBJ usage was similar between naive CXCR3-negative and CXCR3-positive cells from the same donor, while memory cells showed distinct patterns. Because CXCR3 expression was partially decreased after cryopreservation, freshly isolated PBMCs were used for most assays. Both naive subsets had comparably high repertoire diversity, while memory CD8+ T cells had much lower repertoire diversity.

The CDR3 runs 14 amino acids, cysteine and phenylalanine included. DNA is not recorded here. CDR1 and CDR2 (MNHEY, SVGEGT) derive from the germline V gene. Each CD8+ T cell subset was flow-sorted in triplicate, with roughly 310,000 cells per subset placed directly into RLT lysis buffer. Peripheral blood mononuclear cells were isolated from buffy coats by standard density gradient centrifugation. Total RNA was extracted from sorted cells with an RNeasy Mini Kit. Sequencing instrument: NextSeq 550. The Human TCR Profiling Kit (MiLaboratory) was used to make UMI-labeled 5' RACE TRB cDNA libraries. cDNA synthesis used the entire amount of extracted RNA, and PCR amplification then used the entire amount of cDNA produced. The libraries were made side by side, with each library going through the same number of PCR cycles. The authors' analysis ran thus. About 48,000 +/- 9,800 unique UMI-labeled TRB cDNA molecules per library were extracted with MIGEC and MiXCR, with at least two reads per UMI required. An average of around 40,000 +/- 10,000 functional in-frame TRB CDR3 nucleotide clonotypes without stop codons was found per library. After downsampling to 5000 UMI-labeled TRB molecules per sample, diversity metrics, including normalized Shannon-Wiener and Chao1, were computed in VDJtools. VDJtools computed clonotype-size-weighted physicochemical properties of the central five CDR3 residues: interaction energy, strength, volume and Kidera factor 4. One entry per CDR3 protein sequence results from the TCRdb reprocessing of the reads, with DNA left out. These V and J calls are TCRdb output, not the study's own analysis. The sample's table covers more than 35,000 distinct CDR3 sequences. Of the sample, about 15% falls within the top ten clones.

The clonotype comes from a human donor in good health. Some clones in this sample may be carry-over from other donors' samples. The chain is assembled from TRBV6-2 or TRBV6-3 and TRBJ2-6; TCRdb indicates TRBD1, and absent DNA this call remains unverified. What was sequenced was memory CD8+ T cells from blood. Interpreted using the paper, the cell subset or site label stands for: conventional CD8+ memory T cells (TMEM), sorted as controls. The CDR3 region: CASSRGSGANVLTF.